A selection of T cell receptor beta chains follows, all from one sample in a study of patients and donors after allogeneic stem cell transplantation. TCRdb processed the RT-PCR reads anew with MiXCR; each CDR3 protein has one entry. The sample consists of 920,000 or so distinct CDR3 sequences, approximately 18% of them appearing once. Specimen: blood, either unsorted or a sorted T cell fraction (not recorded which). The origin of the receptors is a human donor who was either an allogeneic HSCT recipient or a stem cell or donor lymphocyte infusion donor (not recorded which). It is not recorded whose cells these are; they may come from a transplant donor. The CDR3 runs from the conserved cysteine through the conserved F or W. The order of the fields is V gene, J gene, CDR3 length, D gene, clone size, CDR3 DNA, CDR3 protein. D genes are given only for firm matches. The size field is filled for only some rows; it gives once, few, many or a size class.

V: TRBV6-1
J: TRBJ2-1
length: 15
D: TRBD1
size: .
DNA: TGTGCCAGCACCGCCGGGACAGACTCCTACAATGAGCAGTTCTTC
CDR3: CASTAGTDSYNEQFF

V: TRBV12-3/TRBV12-4
J: TRBJ2-5
length: 15
D: .
size: many
DNA: TGTGCCAGCAACGATGGGCGGGTCCCCCAAGAGACCCAGTACTTC
CDR3: CASNDGRVPQETQYF

V: TRBV24-1
J: TRBJ2-3
length: 15
D: TRBD1
size: .
DNA: TGTGCCACCATGGGGACAGACGACCCAACAGATACGCAGTATTTT
CDR3: CATMGTDDPTDTQYF

V: TRBV27
J: TRBJ2-2
length: 20
D: .
size: .
DNA: TGTGCCAGCAGTTTTAGGGGGGTGCCCACTCATAGAGTGAACACCGGGGAGCTGTTTTTT
CDR3: CASSFRGVPTHRVNTGELFF

V: TRBV18
J: TRBJ2-3
length: 16
D: TRBD2
size: .
DNA: TGTGCCAGCTCACCACCTAGCGGGAGTATCAAAGATACGCAGTATTTT
CDR3: CASSPPSGSIKDTQYF

V: TRBV7-2
J: TRBJ1-5
length: 17
D: .
size: .
DNA: TGTGCCAGCAGCTTAGATGATGGCCTCAATAGCAATCAGCCCCAGCATTTT
CDR3: CASSLDDGLNSNQPQHF

V: TRBV9
J: TRBJ2-1
length: 16
D: TRBD1
size: .
DNA: TGTGCCAGCAGCCTTCGACAGGGAGCCTCCTACAATGAGCAGTTCTTC
CDR3: CASSLRQGASYNEQFF

V: TRBV12-3/TRBV12-4
J: TRBJ1-1
length: 16
D: TRBD1
size: many
DNA: TGTGCCAGCAGCCTAGGACAGGGTAGGATGAACACTGAAGCTTTCTTT
CDR3: CASSLGQGRMNTEAFF

V: TRBV3-1
J: TRBJ2-5
length: 16
D: TRBD1
size: few
DNA: TGTGCCAGTAGCCAAGATGGACAGGGGGCAGGAGAGACCCAGTACTTC
CDR3: CASSQDGQGAGETQYF

V: TRBV12-3/TRBV12-4
J: TRBJ1-2
length: 14
D: .
size: many
DNA: TGTGCCAGCAGACGACGGCAGGGGTCAGCTGGCTACACCTTC
CDR3: CASRRRQGSAGYTF

V: TRBV4-2
J: TRBJ2-7
length: 13
D: TRBD2
size: few
DNA: TGTGCCAGCAGCCAAGACCTAGCGGCCCCCCAGTACTTC
CDR3: CASSQDLAAPQYF

V: TRBV20-1
J: TRBJ1-3
length: 12
D: .
size: many
DNA: TGCAGTGCTAGGTCAGATCGAAACACCATATATTTT
CDR3: CSARSDRNTIYF

V: TRBV5-1
J: TRBJ1-2
length: 15
D: .
size: .
DNA: TGCGCCAGCAGCTTCCCACAGGGATCAAAGCCTGGCTACACCTTC
CDR3: CASSFPQGSKPGYTF

V: TRBV30
J: TRBJ2-7
length: 13
D: .
size: .
DNA: TGTGCCTGGAGTGTAGGAAGCCCCTACGAGCAGTACTTC
CDR3: CAWSVGSPYEQYF